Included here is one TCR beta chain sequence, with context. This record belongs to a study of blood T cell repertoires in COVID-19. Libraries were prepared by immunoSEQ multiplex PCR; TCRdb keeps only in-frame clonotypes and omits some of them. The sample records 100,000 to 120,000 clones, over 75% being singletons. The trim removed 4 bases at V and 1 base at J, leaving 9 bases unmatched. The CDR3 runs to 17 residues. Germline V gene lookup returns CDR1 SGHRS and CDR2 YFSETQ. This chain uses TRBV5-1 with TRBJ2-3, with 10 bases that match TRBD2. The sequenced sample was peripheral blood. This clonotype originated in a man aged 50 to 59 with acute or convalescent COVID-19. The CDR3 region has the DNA TGCGCCAGCAGCCTGGGGGTAGGGACTAGCGGCACAGATACGCAGTATTTT. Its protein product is CASSLGVGTSGTDTQYF. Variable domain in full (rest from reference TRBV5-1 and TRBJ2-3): KAGVTQTPRYLIKTRGQQVTLSCSPISGHRSVSWYQQTPGQGLQFLFEYFSETQRNKGNFPGRFSGRQFSNSRSEMNVSTLELGDSALYLCASSLGVGTSGTDTQYFGPGTRLTVL.